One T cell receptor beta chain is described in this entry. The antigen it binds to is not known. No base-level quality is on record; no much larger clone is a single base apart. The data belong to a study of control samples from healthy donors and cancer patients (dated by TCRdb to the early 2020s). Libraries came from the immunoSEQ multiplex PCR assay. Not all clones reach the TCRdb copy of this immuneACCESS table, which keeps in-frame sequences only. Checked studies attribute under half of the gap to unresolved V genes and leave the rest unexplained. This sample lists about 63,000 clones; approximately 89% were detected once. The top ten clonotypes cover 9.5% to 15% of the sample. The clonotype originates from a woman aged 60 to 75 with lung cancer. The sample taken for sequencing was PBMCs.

The CDR3 protein: CASSLQTIGANVLTF. The sequenced DNA is TGTGCCAGCAGTTTACAGACAATTGGGGCCAACGTCCTGACTTTC. The chain employs TRBV27 and TRBJ2-6, with no confidently assigned D gene. CDR1 and CDR2, per the germline V gene (reference sequence), are MNHEY and SMNVEV. Spanning cysteine to phenylalanine, the CDR3 consists of 15 amino acids. Solely the CDR3 DNA is kept, with 45 bases framed from the first base. Deletion took 2 bases off V and 3 bases off J, with a span of 8 bases between the germline ends.